These 2 T cell receptor beta chains share one sample of origin, sequenced in a study of blood T cell repertoires in COVID-19. The protocol was immunoSEQ multiplex PCR, while the TCRdb copy is restricted to in-frame clones and leaves out a portion. Of 120,000 to 150,000 clones in the sample, around four fifths were seen once. The material sequenced was peripheral blood. The receptor source for this set is a woman of 80 years or more with acute or convalescent COVID-19.

This chain joins TRBV5-1 and TRBJ2-7, with D unresolved. Trimming pared 4 bases from V and 9 bases from J, leaving 11 bases between. The germline V gene encodes CDR1 SGHRS and CDR2 YFSETQ. The CDR3 covers 11 residues. The CDR3 coding sequence is TGCGCCAGCAGCGTGGGCTTCGGGCAGTACTTC. Protein: CASSVGFGQYF.

Concerning this clone itself: This CDR3 is also generated by other DNA sequences in the sample. The rearrangement uses TRBV3-1 (or the pseudogene TRBV3-2) and TRBJ2-1; possibly TRBD2 for D (6 bases). The length of the CDR3 is 17 residues. The germline CDR1 and CDR2 sequences are LGHDT and YNNKEL (reference sequence). Trimming cost V 3 bases and J 0 bases, with 15 bases left between them. In nucleotides, the CDR3 is TGTGCCAGCAGCCAGGGGGGAGGCCAAGGCTCCTACAATGAGCAGTTCTTC. Translated, it gives CASSQGGGQGSYNEQFF.